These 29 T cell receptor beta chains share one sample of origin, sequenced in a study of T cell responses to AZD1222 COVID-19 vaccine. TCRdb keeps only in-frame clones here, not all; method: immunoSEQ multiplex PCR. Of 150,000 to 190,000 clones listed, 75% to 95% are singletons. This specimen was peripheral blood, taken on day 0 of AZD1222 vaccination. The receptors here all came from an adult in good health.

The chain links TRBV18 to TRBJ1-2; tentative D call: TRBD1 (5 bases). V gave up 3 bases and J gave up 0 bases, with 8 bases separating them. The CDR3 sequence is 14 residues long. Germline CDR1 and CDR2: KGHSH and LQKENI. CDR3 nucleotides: TGTGCCAGCTCACCGGGGGGAGCTAACTATGGCTACACCTTC. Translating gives CASSPGGANYGYTF.

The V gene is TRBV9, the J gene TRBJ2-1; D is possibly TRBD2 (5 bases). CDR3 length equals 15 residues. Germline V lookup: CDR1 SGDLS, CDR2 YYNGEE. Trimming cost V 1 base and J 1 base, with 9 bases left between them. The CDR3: CASSVLGESYNEQFF. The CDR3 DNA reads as TGTGCCAGCAGCGTATTGGGAGAATCCTACAATGAGCAGTTCTTC.

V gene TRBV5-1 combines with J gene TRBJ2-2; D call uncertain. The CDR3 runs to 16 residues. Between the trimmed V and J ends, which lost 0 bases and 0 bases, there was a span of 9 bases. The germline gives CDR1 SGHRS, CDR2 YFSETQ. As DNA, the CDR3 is TGCGCCAGCAGCTTGGTGGGCGTCGCGAACACCGGGGAGCTGTTTTTT. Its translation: CASSLVGVANTGELFF.

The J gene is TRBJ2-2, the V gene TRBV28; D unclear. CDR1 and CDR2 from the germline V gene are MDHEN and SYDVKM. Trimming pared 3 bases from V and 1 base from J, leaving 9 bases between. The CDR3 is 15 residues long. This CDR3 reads CASSLFYENTGELFF. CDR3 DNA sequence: TGTGCCAGCAGTTTGTTCTACGAGAACACCGGGGAGCTGTTTTTT.

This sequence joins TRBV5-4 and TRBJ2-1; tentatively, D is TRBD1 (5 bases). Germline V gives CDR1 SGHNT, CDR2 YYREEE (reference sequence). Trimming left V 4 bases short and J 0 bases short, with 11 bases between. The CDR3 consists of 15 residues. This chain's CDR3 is CASSPLDSSYNEQFF. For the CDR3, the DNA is TGTGCCAGCAGCCCACTTGACAGCTCCTACAATGAGCAGTTCTTC.

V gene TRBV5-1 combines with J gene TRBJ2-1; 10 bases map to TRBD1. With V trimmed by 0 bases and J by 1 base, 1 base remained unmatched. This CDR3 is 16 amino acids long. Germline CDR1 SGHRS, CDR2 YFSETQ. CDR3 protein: CASSLGGQGSYNEQFF. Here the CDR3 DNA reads TGCGCCAGCAGCTTGGGGGGACAGGGGTCCTACAATGAGCAGTTCTTC.

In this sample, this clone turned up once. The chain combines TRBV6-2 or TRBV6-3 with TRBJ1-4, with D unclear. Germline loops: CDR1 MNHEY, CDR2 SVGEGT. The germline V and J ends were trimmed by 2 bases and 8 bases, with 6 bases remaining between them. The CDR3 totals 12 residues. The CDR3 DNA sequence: TGTGCCAGCAGTTACGGAGGGGAAAAACTGTTTTTT. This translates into CASSYGGEKLFF.

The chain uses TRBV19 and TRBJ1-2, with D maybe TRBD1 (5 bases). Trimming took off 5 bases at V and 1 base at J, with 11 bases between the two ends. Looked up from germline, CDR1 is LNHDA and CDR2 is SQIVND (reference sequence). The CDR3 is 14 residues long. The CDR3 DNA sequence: TGTGCCAGTAGTGTGCAGGGTATTAACTATGGCTACACCTTC. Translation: CASSVQGINYGYTF. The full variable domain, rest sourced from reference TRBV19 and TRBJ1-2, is DGGITQSPKYLFRKEGQNVTLSCEQNLNHDAMYWYRQDPGQGLRLIYYSQIVNDFQKGDIAEGYSVSREKKESFPLTVTSAQKNPTAFYLCASSVQGINYGYTFGSGTRLTVV.

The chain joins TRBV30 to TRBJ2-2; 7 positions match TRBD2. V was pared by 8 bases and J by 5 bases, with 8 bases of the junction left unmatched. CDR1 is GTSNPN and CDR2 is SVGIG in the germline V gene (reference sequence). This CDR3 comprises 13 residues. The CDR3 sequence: CASRGVRTGELFF. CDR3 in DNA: TGTGCCAGCCGGGGGGTCCGGACCGGGGAGCTGTTTTTT.

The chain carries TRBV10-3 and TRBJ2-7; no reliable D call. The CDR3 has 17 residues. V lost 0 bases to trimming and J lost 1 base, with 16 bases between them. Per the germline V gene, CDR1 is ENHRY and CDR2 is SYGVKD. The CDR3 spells CAISESFLAENSYEQYF. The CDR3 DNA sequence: TGTGCCATCAGTGAGTCGTTTTTGGCAGAGAATTCCTACGAGCAGTACTTC.

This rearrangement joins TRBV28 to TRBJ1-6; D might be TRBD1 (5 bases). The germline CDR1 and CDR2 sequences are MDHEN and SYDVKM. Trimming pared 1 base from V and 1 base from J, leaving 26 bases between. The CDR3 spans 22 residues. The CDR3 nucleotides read TGTGCCAGCAGTTTATCCGGACAACAGGATTCCTTGAGGTTGTCCTATAATTCACCCCTCCACTTT. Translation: CASSLSGQQDSLRLSYNSPLHF.

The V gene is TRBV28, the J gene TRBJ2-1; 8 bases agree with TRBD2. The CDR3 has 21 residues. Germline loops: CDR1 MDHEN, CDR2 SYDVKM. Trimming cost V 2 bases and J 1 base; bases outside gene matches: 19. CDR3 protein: CASSLRADTSGKPKSYNEQFF. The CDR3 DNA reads TGTGCCAGCAGTTTACGCGCAGACACTAGCGGCAAACCGAAATCCTACAATGAGCAGTTCTTC.

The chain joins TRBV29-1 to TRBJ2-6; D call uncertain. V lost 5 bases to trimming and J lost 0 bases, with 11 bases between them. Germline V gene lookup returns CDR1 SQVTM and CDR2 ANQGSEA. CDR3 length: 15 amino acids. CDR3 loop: CSVCTNPSGANVLTF. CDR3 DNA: TGCAGCGTTTGTACGAATCCCTCTGGGGCCAACGTCCTGACTTTC.

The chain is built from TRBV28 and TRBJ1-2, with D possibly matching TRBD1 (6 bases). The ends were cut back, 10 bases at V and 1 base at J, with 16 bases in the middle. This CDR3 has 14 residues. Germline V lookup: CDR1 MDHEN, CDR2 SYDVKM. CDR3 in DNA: TGTGCCACAGGGGAAGGGGGTGATAACTATGGCTACACCTTC. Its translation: CATGEGGDNYGYTF.

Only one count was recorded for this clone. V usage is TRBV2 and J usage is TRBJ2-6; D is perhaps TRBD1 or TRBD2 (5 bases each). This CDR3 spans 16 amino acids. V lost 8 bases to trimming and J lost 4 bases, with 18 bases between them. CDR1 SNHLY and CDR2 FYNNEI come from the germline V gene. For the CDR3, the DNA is TGTGCCAGCCTTTTTAGGTTAGGGGACGGGGCCAACGTCCTGACTTTC. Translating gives CASLFRLGDGANVLTF. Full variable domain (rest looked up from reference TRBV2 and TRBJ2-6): EPEVTQTPSHQVTQMGQEVILRCVPISNHLYFYWYRQILGQKVEFLVSFYNNEISEKSEIFDDQFSVERPDGSNFTLKIRSTKLEDSAMYFCASLFRLGDGANVLTFGAGSRLTVL.

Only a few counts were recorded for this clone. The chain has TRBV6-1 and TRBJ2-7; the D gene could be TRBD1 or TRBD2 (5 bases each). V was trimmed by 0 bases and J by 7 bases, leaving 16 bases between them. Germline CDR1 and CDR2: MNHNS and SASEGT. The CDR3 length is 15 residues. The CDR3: CASSEAGSLGTEQYF. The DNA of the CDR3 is TGTGCCAGCAGTGAAGCGGGGTCACTGGGGACGGAGCAGTACTTC.

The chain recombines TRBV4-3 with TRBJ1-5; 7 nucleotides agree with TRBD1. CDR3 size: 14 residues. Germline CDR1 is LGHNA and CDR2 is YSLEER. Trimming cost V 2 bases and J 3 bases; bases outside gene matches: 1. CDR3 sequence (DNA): TGCGCCAGCAGCCAAACAGGGGACAATCAGCCCCAGCATTTT. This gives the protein CASSQTGDNQPQHF.

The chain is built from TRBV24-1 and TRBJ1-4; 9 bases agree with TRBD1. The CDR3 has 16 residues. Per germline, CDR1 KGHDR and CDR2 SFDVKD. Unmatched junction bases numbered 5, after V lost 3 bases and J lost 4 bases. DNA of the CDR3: TGTGCCACCAGTGATCGGACAGGGGATAATAATGAAAAACTGTTTTTT. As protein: CATSDRTGDNNEKLFF.

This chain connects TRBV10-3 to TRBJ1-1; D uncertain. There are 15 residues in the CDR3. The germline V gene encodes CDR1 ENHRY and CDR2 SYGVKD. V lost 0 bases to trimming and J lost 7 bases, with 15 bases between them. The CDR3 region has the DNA TGTGCCATCAGTGAGTCGGACGGGATATTCAATGAAGCTTTCTTT. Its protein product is CAISESDGIFNEAFF.

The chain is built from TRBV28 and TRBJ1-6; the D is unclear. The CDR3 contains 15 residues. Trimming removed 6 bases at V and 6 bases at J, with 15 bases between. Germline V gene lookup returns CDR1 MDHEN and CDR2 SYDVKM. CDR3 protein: CASRKRDPINSPLHF. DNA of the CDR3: TGTGCCAGCAGGAAGAGAGACCCTATTAATTCACCCCTCCACTTT.

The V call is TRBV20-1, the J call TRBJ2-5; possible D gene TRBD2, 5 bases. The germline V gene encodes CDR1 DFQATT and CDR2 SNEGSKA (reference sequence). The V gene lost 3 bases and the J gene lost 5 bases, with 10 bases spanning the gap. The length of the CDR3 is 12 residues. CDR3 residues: CSASGGLETQYF. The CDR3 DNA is TGCAGTGCTAGTGGCGGGCTGGAGACCCAGTACTTC.

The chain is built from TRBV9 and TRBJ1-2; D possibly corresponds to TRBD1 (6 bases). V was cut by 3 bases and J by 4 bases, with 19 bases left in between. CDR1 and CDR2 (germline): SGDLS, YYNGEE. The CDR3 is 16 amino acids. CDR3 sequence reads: CASSGSGGTRPYGYTF. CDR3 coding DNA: TGTGCCAGCAGCGGTAGCGGGGGGACAAGACCCTATGGCTACACCTTC.

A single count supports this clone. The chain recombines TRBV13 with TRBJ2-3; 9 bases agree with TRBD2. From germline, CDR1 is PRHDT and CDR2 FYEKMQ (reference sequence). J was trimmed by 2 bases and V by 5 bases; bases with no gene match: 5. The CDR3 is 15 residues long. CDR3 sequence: CASSGGTSFTDTQYF. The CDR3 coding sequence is TGTGCCAGCAGCGGAGGGACTAGCTTCACAGATACGCAGTATTTT.

The CDR3 sequence is CASRETGTDTQYF. The CDR3 region has the DNA TGTGCCAGCAGGGAGACTGGCACAGATACGCAGTATTTT. The J gene is TRBJ2-3, the V gene TRBV6-4, with D hard to call. With 6 bases removed from V and 1 base from J, the gap between germline ends came to 8 bases. The CDR3 consists of 13 residues. The germline CDR1 and CDR2 sequences are MRHNA and SNTAGT.

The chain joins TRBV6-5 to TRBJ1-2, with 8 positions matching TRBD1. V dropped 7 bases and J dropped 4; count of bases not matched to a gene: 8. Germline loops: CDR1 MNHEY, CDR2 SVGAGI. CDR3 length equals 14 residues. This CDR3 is CASTLFRGLYGYTF. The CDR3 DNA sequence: TGTGCCAGCACTCTATTCAGGGGGCTCTATGGCTACACCTTC.

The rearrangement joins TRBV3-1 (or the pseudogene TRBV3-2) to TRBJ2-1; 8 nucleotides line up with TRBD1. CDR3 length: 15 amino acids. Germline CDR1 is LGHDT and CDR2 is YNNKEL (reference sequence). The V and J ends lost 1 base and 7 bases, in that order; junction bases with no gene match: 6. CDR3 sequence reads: CASSQGRGLLNEQFF. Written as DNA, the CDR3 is TGTGCCAGCAGCCAAGGCAGGGGGCTTCTGAATGAGCAGTTCTTC.

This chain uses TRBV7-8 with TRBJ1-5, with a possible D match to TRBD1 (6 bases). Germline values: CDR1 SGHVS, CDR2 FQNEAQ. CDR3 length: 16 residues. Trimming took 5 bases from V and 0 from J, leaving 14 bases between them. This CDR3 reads CASSTRGRYSNQPQHF. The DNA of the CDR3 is TGTGCCAGCAGCACCAGGGGACGGTATAGCAATCAGCCCCAGCATTTT.

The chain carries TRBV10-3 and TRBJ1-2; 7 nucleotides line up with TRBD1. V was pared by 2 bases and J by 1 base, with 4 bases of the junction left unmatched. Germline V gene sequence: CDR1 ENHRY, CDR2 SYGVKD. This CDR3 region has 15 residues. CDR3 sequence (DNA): TGTGCCATCAGTGAGGGGACAGCTAATAACTATGGCTACACCTTC. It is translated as CAISEGTANNYGYTF.

The CDR3 DNA follows: TGTGCCAGCAGCTTACGTGTCAATGAGCAGTTCTTC. This sequence encodes CASSLRVNEQFF. This chain links TRBV5-6 with TRBJ2-1; D unresolved. V was pared by 2 bases and J by 6 bases, with 6 bases between. Germline assignment: CDR1 SGHDT and CDR2 YYEEEE. This CDR3 has 12 residues.